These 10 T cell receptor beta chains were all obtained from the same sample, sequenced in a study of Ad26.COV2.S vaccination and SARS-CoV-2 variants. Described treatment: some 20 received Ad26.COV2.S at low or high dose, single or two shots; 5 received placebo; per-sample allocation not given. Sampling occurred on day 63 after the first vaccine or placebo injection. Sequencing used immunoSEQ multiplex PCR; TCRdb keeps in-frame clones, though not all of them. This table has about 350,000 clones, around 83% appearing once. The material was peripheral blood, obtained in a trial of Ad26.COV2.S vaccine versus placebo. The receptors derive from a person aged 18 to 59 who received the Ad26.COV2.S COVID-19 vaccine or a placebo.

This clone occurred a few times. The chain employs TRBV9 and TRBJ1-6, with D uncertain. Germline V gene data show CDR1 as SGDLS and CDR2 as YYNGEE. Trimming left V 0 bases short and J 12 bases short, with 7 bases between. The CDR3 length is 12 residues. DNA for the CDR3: TGTGCCAGCAGCGTAGCCTCTAAACCCCTCCACTTT. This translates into CASSVASKPLHF. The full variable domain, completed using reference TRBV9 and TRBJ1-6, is DSGVTQTPKHLITATGQRVTLRCSPRSGDLSVYWYQQSLDQGLQFLIQYYNGEERAKGNILERFSAQQFPDLHSELNLSSLELGDSALYFCASSVASKPLHFGNGTRLTVT.

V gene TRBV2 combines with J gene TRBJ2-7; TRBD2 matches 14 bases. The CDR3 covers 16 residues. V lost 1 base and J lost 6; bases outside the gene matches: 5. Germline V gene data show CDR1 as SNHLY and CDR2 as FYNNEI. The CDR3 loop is CASSEGWGTSGSEQYF. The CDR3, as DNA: TGTGCCAGCAGTGAAGGTTGGGGGACTAGCGGGAGCGAGCAGTACTTC.

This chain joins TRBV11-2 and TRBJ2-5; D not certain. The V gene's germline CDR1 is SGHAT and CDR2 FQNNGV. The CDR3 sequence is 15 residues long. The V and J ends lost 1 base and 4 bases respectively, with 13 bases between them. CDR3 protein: CASSLALAGGETQYF. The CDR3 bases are TGTGCCAGCAGCTTAGCTCTGGCAGGTGGAGAGACCCAGTACTTC.

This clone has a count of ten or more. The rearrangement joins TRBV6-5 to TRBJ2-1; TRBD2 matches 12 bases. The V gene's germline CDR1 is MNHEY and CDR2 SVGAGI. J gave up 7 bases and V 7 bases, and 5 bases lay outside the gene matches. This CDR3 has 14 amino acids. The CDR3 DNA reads TGTGCCAGCATGGGGCTAGCGGGGGGGAATGAGCAGTTCTTC. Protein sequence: CASMGLAGGNEQFF.

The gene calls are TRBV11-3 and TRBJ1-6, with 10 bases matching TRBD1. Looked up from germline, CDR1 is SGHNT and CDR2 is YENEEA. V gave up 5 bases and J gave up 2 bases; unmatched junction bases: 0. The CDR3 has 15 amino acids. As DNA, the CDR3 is TGTGCCAGCAGCGACAGGGGGCCCTATAATTCACCCCTCCACTTT. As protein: CASSDRGPYNSPLHF.

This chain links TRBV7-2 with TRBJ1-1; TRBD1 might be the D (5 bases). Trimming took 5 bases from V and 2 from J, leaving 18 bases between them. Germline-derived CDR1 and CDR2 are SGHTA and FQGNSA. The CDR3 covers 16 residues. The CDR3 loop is CASSAGRMGLNTEAFF. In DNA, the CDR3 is TGTGCCAGCAGCGCTGGACGAATGGGGCTAAACACTGAAGCTTTCTTT.

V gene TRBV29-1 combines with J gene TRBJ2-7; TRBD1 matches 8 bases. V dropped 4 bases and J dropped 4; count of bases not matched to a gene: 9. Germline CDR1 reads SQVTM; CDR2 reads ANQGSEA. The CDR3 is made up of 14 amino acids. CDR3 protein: CSVVGGQEGYEQYF. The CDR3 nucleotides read TGCAGCGTTGTCGGGGGACAGGAGGGGTACGAGCAGTACTTC.

CDR3 bases: TGTGCCAGCAGTTTCCCTTTGGCGGGGGGTGCCACCGGGGAGCTGTTTTTT. Its protein is CASSFPLAGGATGELFF. The genes are TRBV27 and TRBJ2-2; 8 bases are shared with TRBD2. This CDR3 is 17 amino acids long. Germline assignment: CDR1 MNHEY and CDR2 SMNVEV (reference sequence). With V trimmed by 3 bases and J by 4 bases, 10 bases remained unmatched.

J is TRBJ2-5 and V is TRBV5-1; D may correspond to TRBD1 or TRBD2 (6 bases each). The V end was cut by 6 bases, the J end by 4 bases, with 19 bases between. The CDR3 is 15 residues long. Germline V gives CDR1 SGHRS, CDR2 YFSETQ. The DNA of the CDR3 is TGCGCCAGCAACCGAGGGGGGTCACAAGGAGAGACCCAGTACTTC. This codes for CASNRGGSQGETQYF. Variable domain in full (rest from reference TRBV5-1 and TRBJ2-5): KAGVTQTPRYLIKTRGQQVTLSCSPISGHRSVSWYQQTPGQGLQFLFEYFSETQRNKGNFPGRFSGRQFSNSRSEMNVSTLELGDSALYLCASNRGGSQGETQYFGPGTRLLVL.

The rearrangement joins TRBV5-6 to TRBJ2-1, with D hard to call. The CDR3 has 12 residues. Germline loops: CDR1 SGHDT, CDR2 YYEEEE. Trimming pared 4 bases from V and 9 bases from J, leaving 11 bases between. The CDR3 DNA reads TGTGCCAGCAGCACCCCCCCTACTGAGCAGTTCTTC. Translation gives CASSTPPTEQFF.